This TCR beta chain was identified in a study of vaccination and CD4 T cells after COVID-19. Study as a whole: Six males and four females, two of them Hispanic, were enrolled as convalescents. Cells were stimulated with overlapping spike peptide pools from SARS-CoV-2, HCoV-NL63, HCoV-OC43 and HCoV-229E. Findings of the study overall: The median number of SARS-CoV-2-reactive clonotypes increased from 21 to 38, a change that did not reach significance.

The CDR3 is 13 residues long. CDR1 is MNHNS, CDR2 SASEGT, per germline. Trimming removed 6 bases from V and 7 bases from J; junction bases left unmatched: 6. The Oncomine TCR Beta short-read assay was applied to DNA of cultured CD4+ T cells. In TCRdb, the PCR reads were re-called with MiXCR into one record per CDR3 protein. The sample contains about 8,800 distinct CDR3 sequences, 60% of which appear only once. The sample's treatment: roughly ten-day PBMC culture with coronavirus spike peptide pools or control peptides (ViraFEST assay). Using peptide pools, antigen-specific T cells were expanded in ViraFEST before TCRs were sequenced. As to this clonotype: As yet, its antigen is unknown.

The sequencing used cultured CD4+ T cells from blood, collected after SARS-CoV-2 vaccination. This receptor was obtained from a human donor with COVID-19. The chain recombines TRBV6-1 with TRBJ1-2, with TRBD1 identical over 9 bases. CDR3 sequence reads: CASSRDRDSGYTF. The CDR3 DNA reads TGTGCCAGCAGCCGGGACAGGGACAGTGGCTACACCTTC.